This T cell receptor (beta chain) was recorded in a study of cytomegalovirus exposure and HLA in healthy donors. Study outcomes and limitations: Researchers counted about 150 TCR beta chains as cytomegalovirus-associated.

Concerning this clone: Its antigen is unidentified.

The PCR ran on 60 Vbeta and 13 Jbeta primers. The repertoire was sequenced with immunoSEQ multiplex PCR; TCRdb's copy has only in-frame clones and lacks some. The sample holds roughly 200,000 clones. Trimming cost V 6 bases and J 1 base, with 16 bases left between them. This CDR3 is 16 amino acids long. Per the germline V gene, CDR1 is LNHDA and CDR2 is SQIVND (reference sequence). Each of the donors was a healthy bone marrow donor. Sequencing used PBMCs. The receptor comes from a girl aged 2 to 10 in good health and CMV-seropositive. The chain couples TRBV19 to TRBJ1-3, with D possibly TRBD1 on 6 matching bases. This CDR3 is CASRPRGIGSGNTIYF. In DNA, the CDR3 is TGTGCCAGTAGACCAAGGGGGATCGGGTCTGGAAACACCATATATTTT.